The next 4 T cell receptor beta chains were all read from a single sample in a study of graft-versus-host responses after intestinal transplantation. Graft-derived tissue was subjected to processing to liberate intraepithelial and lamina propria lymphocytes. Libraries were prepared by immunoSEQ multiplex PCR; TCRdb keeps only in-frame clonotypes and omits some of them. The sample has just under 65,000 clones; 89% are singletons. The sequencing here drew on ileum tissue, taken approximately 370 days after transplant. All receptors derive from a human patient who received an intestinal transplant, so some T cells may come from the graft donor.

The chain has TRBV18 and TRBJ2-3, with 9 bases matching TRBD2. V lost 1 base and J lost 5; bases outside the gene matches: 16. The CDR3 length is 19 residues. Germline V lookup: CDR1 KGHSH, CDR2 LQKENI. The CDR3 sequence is CASSPRGTEPGLAQDTQYF. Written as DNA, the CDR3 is TGTGCCAGCTCACCACGGGGGACAGAGCCGGGACTAGCTCAAGATACGCAGTATTTT.

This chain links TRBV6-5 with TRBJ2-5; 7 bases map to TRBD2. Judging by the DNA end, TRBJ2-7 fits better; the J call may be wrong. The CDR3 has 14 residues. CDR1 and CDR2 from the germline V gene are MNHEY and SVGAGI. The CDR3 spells CASRPGLGAYEQYF. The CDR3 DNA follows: TGTGCCAGCAGGCCCGGACTAGGGGCCTACGAGCAGTACTTC.

The CDR3: CASSLVSGGAGETQYF. The CDR3 coding sequence is TGTGCCAGCAGCTTAGTCAGCGGGGGGGCCGGAGAGACCCAGTACTTC. The rearrangement links TRBV7-2 to TRBJ2-5; TRBD2 aligns across 10 bases. The CDR3 has 16 amino acids. The germline gives CDR1 SGHTA, CDR2 FQGNSA. J gave up 4 bases and V 1 base, and 6 bases lay outside the gene matches. Together with reference TRBV7-2 and TRBJ2-5, the CDR3 gives the full variable domain: GAGVSQSPSNKVTEKGKDVELRCDPISGHTALYWYRQSLGQGLEFLIYFQGNSAPDKSGLPSDRFSAERTGGSVSTLTIQRTQQEDSAVYLCASSLVSGGAGETQYFGPGTRLLVL.

The CDR3 DNA is TGCGCCAGCAGCCACGGACTAGGCCCCTACAATGAGCAGTTCTTC. Translation: CASSHGLGPYNEQFF. The V and J genes are TRBV4-1 and TRBJ2-1; 7 nucleotides agree with TRBD2. CDR3 length: 15 amino acids. Germline V lookup: CDR1 MGHRA, CDR2 YSYEKL. V lost 3 bases, J lost 2 bases, and 4 bases stayed unmatched.